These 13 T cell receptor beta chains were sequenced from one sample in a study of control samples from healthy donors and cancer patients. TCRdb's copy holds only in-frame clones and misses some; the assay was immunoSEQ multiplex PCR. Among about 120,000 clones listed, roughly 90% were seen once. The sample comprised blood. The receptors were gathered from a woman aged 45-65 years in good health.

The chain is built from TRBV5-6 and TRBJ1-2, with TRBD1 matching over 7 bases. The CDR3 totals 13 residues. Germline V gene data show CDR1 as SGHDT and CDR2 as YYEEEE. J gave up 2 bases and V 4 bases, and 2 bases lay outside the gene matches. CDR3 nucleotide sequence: TGTGCCAGCAGCCTGGACAGGAACTATGGCTACACCTTC. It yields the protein CASSLDRNYGYTF.

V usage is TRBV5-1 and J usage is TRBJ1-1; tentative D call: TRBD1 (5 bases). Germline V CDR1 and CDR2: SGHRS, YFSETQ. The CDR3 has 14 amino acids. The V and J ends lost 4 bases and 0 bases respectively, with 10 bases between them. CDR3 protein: CASSLDSLNTEAFF. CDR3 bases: TGCGCCAGCAGCCTAGACAGCTTGAACACTGAAGCTTTCTTT.

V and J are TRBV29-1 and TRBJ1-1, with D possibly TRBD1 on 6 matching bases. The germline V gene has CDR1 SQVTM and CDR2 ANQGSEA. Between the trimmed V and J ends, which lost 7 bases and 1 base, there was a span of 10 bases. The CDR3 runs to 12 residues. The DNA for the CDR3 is TGCAGCGCCCGACAGGCGAACACTGAAGCTTTCTTT. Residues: CSARQANTEAFF.

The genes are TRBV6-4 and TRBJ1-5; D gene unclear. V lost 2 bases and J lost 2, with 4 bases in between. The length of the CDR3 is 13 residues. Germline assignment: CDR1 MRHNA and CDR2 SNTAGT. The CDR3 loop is CASSDRGNQPQHF. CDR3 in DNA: TGTGCCAGCAGTGACAGGGGCAATCAGCCCCAGCATTTT.

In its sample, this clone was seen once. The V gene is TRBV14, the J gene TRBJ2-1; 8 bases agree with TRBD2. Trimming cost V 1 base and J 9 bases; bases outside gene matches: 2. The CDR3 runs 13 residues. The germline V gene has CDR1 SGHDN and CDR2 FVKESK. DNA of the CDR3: TGTGCCAGCAGCCAAGTCGGGGGGGCTGAGCAGTTCTTC. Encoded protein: CASSQVGGAEQFF.

In DNA form, the CDR3 reads TGTGCCAGCAGTCCTAGCGGGAGGGCCTACGAGCAGTACTTC. Protein product: CASSPSGRAYEQYF. The chain links TRBV27 to TRBJ2-7; 12 nucleotides match TRBD2. The trim removed 5 bases at V and 2 bases at J, leaving 1 base unmatched. Germline CDR1 reads MNHEY; CDR2 reads SMNVEV (reference sequence). CDR3 size: 14 residues.

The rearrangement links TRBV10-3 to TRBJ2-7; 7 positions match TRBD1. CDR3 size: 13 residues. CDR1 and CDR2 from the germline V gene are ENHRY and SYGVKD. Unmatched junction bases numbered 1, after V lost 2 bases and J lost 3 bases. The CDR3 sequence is CAISEGQVYEQYF. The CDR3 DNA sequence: TGTGCCATCAGTGAGGGACAGGTCTACGAGCAGTACTTC.

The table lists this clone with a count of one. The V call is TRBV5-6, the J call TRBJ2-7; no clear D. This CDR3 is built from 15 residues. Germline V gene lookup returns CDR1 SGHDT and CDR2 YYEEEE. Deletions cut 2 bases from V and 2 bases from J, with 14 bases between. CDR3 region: CASSLYQLGPYEQYF. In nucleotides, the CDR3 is TGTGCCAGCAGCTTATATCAGCTGGGCCCCTACGAGCAGTACTTC. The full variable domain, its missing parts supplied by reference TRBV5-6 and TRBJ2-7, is DAGVTQSPTHLIKTRGQQVTLRCSPKSGHDTVSWYQQALGQGPQFIFQYYEEEERQRGNFPDRFSGHQFPNYSSELNVNALLLGDSALYLCASSLYQLGPYEQYFGPGTRLTVT.

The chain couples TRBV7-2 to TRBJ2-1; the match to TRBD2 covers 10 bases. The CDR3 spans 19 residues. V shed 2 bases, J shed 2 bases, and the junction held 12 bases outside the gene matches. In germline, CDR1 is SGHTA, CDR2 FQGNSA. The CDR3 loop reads CASSLRPPLAGVPYNEQFF. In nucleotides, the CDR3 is TGTGCCAGCAGCTTAAGGCCTCCTCTAGCGGGGGTCCCCTACAATGAGCAGTTCTTC.

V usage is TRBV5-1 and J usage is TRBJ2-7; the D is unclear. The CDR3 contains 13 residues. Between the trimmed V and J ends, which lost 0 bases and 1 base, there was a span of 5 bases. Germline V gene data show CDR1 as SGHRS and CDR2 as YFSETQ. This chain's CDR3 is CASSLDGSYEQYF. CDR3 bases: TGCGCCAGCAGCTTGGACGGATCCTACGAGCAGTACTTC.

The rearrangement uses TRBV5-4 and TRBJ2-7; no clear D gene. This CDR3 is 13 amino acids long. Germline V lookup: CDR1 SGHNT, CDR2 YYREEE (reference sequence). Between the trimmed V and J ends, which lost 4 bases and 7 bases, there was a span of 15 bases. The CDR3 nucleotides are TGTGCCAGCAGCCTGGACGGACCCTTGGAGCAGTACTTC. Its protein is CASSLDGPLEQYF.

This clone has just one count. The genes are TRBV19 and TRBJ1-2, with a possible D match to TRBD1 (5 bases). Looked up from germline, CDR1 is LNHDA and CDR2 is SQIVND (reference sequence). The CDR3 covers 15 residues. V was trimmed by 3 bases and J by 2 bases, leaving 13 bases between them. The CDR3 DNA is TGTGCCAGTAGTATTGGGGGATCGAGGAACTATGGCTACACCTTC. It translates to CASSIGGSRNYGYTF. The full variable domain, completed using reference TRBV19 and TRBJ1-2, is DGGITQSPKYLFRKEGQNVTLSCEQNLNHDAMYWYRQDPGQGLRLIYYSQIVNDFQKGDIAEGYSVSREKKESFPLTVTSAQKNPTAFYLCASSIGGSRNYGYTFGSGTRLTVV.

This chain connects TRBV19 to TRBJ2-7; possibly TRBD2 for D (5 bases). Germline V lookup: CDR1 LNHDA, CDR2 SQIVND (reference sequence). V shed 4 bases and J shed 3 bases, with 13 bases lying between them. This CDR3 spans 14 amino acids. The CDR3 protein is CASSTGTPVYEQYF. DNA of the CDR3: TGTGCCAGTAGTACGGGAACCCCCGTCTACGAGCAGTACTTC.